This T cell receptor (beta chain) was sequenced during a study of radiotherapy plus CTLA-4 blockade in lung cancer. Study-level background: Objective responses were recorded in about 18% of patients, with disease control recorded in 25% to 40%. General study results and limits: Radiotherapy was combined with ipilimumab, and tumor-derived TCR clones then expanded in blood. With interferon-beta, early dynamics of blood T cell clones were reported to best predict response.

TCRdb's copy holds only in-frame clones and misses some; the assay was immunoSEQ multiplex PCR. In the table there are about 120,000 clones, 81% of which are singletons. Focal radiation with ipilimumab CTLA-4 blockade was given to patients with chemo-refractory metastatic non-small-cell lung cancer. A remark on this clone: Its antigen is not identified.

V shed 11 bases and J 6 bases; nucleotides not matched to a gene: 12. Germline CDR1 SNHLY, CDR2 FYNNEI. The CDR3 spans 14 residues. The genes are TRBV2 and TRBJ2-1; the match to TRBD1 covers 8 bases. Sample: peripheral blood, taken from a patient treated with radiotherapy plus ipilimumab. This TCR was recovered from a human donor with non-small cell lung cancer that progressed on radiotherapy plus ipilimumab. Some clones in this sample may be carry-over from other donors' samples. CDR3 protein: CASNQDRVVNEQFF. In DNA form, the CDR3 reads TGTGCCTCGAACCAGGACAGGGTGGTCAATGAGCAGTTCTTC. Drawing the rest from reference TRBV2 and TRBJ2-1, the complete variable domain is EPEVTQTPSHQVTQMGQEVILRCVPISNHLYFYWYRQILGQKVEFLVSFYNNEISEKSEIFDDQFSVERPDGSNFTLKIRSTKLEDSAMYFCASNQDRVVNEQFFGPGTRLTVL.